Each of the 2 T cell receptor beta chains below was sequenced from the same sample in a study of shared clonotypes between healthy human individuals. Method: immunoSEQ multiplex PCR; TCRdb's copy keeps in-frame clones and lacks some. The sample has hundreds of thousands of clones, roughly 95% seen once. Specimen: naive CD4+ T cells sorted from blood. Subset: CD45RA+ positively selected. Every receptor here comes from a woman younger than 45 in good health.

This sequence joins TRBV19 and TRBJ1-6; 8 bases agree with TRBD1. Trimming at V came to 8 bases and at J to 5 bases, leaving 5 bases not matched to a gene. This CDR3 comprises 14 residues. Germline values: CDR1 LNHDA, CDR2 SQIVND (reference sequence). CDR3 DNA sequence: TGTGCCAGTCACAGGGACAGGCATAATTCACCCCTCCACTTT. Translation gives CASHRDRHNSPLHF.

This chain connects TRBV11-2 to TRBJ1-1; D may be TRBD1 (6 bases). With 5 bases removed from V and 2 bases from J, the gap between germline ends came to 15 bases. This CDR3 has 15 amino acids. The germline V gene has CDR1 SGHAT and CDR2 FQNNGV. As DNA, the CDR3 is TGTGCCAGCAGCGCCTCCGGGACAAGAAACACTGAAGCTTTCTTT. It specifies CASSASGTRNTEAFF.